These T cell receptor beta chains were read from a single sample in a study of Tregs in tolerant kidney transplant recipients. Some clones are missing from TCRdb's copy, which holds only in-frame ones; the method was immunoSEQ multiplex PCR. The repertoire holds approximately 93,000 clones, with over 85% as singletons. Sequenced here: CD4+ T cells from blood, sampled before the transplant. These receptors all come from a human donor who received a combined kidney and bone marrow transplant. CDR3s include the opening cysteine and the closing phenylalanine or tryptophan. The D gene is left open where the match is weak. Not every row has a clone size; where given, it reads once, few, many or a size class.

CDR3: CASSPPAGSRTDTQYF
DNA: TGCGCCAGCAGCCCCCCAGCCGGGAGTCGGACAGATACGCAGTATTTT
V: TRBV5-1
D: NA
size: NA
J: TRBJ2-3

CDR3: CASSQNPDPGNSPLHF
DNA: TGCGCCAGCAGCCAGAACCCCGATCCGGGTAATTCACCCCTCCACTTT
V: TRBV4-1
D: NA
size: NA
J: TRBJ1-6

CDR3: CASSLASNTGGFGELFF
DNA: TGCGCCAGCAGCTTGGCCTCGAATACAGGGGGCTTCGGGGAGCTGTTTTTT
V: TRBV5-1
D: TRBD1
size: once
J: TRBJ2-2

CDR3: CATQDRGLSGYGYTF
DNA: TGTGCCACCCAGGACAGGGGGCTGTCTGGCTATGGCTACACCTTC
V: TRBV6-5
D: TRBD1
size: NA
J: TRBJ1-2

CDR3: CASSLVGGLDTGELFF
DNA: TGTGCCAGCAGTTTAGTCGGGGGGCTGGACACCGGGGAGCTGTTTTTT
V: TRBV27
D: NA
size: NA
J: TRBJ2-2

CDR3: CASSVSRQETQYF
DNA: TGTGCCAGCAGCGTATCCAGGCAAGAGACCCAGTACTTC
V: TRBV9
D: NA
size: NA
J: TRBJ2-5

CDR3: CASSRGSSYNEQFF
DNA: TGTGCCAGCAGCCGAGGGAGCTCCTACAATGAGCAGTTCTTC
V: TRBV14
D: NA
size: NA
J: TRBJ2-1

CDR3: CATSRAGTANTEAFF
DNA: TGTGCCACCAGCAGGGCCGGGACAGCGAACACTGAAGCTTTCTTT
V: TRBV15
D: TRBD1
size: NA
J: TRBJ1-1

CDR3: CASRATSGGAHEQFF
DNA: TGTGCCAGCAGGGCGACTAGCGGGGGGGCTCACGAGCAGTTCTTC
V: TRBV2
D: TRBD2
size: NA
J: TRBJ2-1

CDR3: CASSLSQYGYTF
DNA: TGTGCCAGCAGTTTAAGTCAGTATGGCTACACCTTC
V: TRBV28
D: NA
size: NA
J: TRBJ1-2

CDR3: CASSPGTGQETQYF
DNA: TGTGCCAGCAGCCCCGGGACAGGACAAGAGACCCAGTACTTC
V: TRBV7-9
D: TRBD1
size: NA
J: TRBJ2-5

CDR3: CASSLLGGTDTQYF
DNA: TGTGCCAGCAGCTTATTAGGGGGAACAGATACGCAGTATTTT
V: TRBV5-4
D: NA
size: NA
J: TRBJ2-3

CDR3: CASSPRWDRQNTEAFF
DNA: TGTGCCAGCTCACCAAGGTGGGACAGGCAGAACACTGAAGCTTTCTTT
V: TRBV18
D: TRBD1
size: once
J: TRBJ1-1

CDR3: CASSPRRGHGYTF
DNA: TGTGCCAGTAGTCCCCGGAGGGGGCATGGCTACACCTTC
V: TRBV19
D: TRBD1
size: few
J: TRBJ1-2

CDR3: CATGKAGTGANGELFF
DNA: TGTGCCACAGGGAAGGCGGGGACAGGGGCGAACGGGGAGCTGTTTTTT
V: TRBV28
D: TRBD1
size: NA
J: TRBJ2-2

CDR3: CASSRGLAGDNEQYF
DNA: TGTGCCAGCAGCCGCGGACTAGCGGGGGATAATGAGCAGTACTTC
V: TRBV4-2
D: TRBD2
size: NA
J: TRBJ2-7

CDR3: CASSLVLRGPYGYTF
DNA: TGTGCCAGCAGCTTAGTGCTCAGGGGGCCCTATGGCTACACCTTC
V: TRBV7-9
D: TRBD1
size: NA
J: TRBJ1-2

CDR3: CATSRETGGAGETQYF
DNA: TGTGCCACCAGCAGAGAAACAGGGGGCGCGGGGGAGACCCAGTACTTC
V: TRBV15
D: TRBD1
size: NA
J: TRBJ2-5